The 23 T cell receptor beta chains presented below share a single source sample, sequenced in a study of Ad26.COV2.S vaccination and SARS-CoV-2 variants. Indicated treatment: 15 to 20 received Ad26.COV2.S at low or high dose, single or two shots; five or six received placebo; per-sample allocation not given. Specimens were obtained on day 63 following the first vaccine or placebo injection. The method was immunoSEQ multiplex PCR; TCRdb's version includes in-frame clones alone and lacks a portion of them. The top ten hold 1.9% of the sample, which has almost 400,000 clones, about 89% seen once. Sequenced here: peripheral blood, sampled in a trial of Ad26.COV2.S vaccine versus placebo. Receptors were obtained from a person aged 18-60 years who received the Ad26.COV2.S COVID-19 vaccine or a placebo.

The table lists this clone with a count of one. This rearrangement joins TRBV18 to TRBJ1-6, with D possibly being TRBD1 (6 bases). The V gene's germline CDR1 is KGHSH and CDR2 LQKENI. This CDR3 is 16 amino acids long. Trimming left V 0 bases short and J 6 bases short, with 12 bases between. CDR3 DNA: TGTGCCAGCTCACCACCCCCCGGGGGCGGTAATTCACCCCTCCACTTT. Its protein product is CASSPPPGGGNSPLHF.

The chain recombines TRBV5-1 with TRBJ2-7; 8 bases align to TRBD2. The CDR3 covers 15 residues. The V and J ends lost 1 base and 3 bases, in that order; junction bases with no gene match: 6. Germline V gives CDR1 SGHRS, CDR2 YFSETQ. The CDR3 loop is CASSLRPSGLYEQYF. CDR3 bases: TGCGCCAGCAGCTTGAGGCCTAGCGGGCTCTACGAGCAGTACTTC.

In its sample, this clone was seen once. The chain links TRBV7-2 to TRBJ1-5, with TRBD1 identical over 7 bases. Trimming at V came to 2 bases and at J to 7 bases, leaving 8 bases not matched to a gene. This CDR3 spans 15 amino acids. Germline V gene data show CDR1 as SGHTA and CDR2 as FQGNSA. CDR3 sequence (DNA): TGTGCCAGCAGCTTAAAGACAGGGCCTGAGCAGCCCCAGCATTTT. It codes for CASSLKTGPEQPQHF.

There are a few counts of this clone. This sequence joins TRBV6-6 and TRBJ2-1; no reliable D call. Germline V gives CDR1 MNHNY, CDR2 SVGAGI (reference sequence). Trimming left V 5 bases short and J 4 bases short, with 18 bases between. There are 16 residues in the CDR3. Here the CDR3 reads CASSPSFGLTYNEQFF. For the CDR3, the DNA is TGTGCCAGCAGTCCCTCTTTTGGGTTGACATACAATGAGCAGTTCTTC.

The V call is TRBV24-1, the J call TRBJ2-5; 7 bases are shared with TRBD1. Germline assignment: CDR1 KGHDR and CDR2 SFDVKD. The CDR3 sequence is 15 residues long. Trimming removed 5 bases from V and 1 base from J; junction bases left unmatched: 6. The CDR3 here is CATSAPGTVQETQYF. The CDR3 DNA sequence: TGTGCCACCAGTGCTCCTGGGACAGTCCAAGAGACCCAGTACTTC.

The chain recombines TRBV6-5 with TRBJ2-5; TRBD1 is a possible D gene (5 bases). The CDR3 consists of 12 residues. The germline V and J ends were trimmed by 8 bases and 4 bases, with 11 bases remaining between them. Per the germline V gene, CDR1 is MNHEY and CDR2 is SVGAGI. The CDR3 loop is CASGAGIETQYF. The CDR3 DNA sequence: TGTGCCAGCGGAGCAGGGATAGAGACCCAGTACTTC.

CDR3 residues: CASSGASGEVGNEQFF. CDR3 bases: TGTGCCAGCAGCGGAGCTAGCGGTGAGGTTGGCAATGAGCAGTTCTTC. The V and J genes are TRBV21-1 and TRBJ2-1; TRBD2 was called by the table and not checked on the DNA. TRBV21-1 is termed a pseudogene. CDR3 size: 16 residues.

This clone was counted between two and nine times. This chain links TRBV30 with TRBJ2-4; a weak D match, TRBD2 (5 bases). Germline CDR1 and CDR2: GTSNPN and SVGIG (reference sequence). The CDR3 extends over 13 amino acids. Trimming shortened V by 4 bases and J by 5 bases, and 12 bases separated the two germline ends. DNA of the CDR3: TGTGCCTGGATTCGGGCCGGGGAAAACATTCAGTACTTC. Its translation: CAWIRAGENIQYF.

The rearrangement uses TRBV6-2 or TRBV6-3 and TRBJ1-1; TRBD1 might be the D (5 bases). V shed 1 base and J shed 5 bases, with 14 bases lying between them. This CDR3 spans 15 amino acids. Germline CDR1 and CDR2: MNHEY and SVGEGT. CDR3 residues: CASSYYGGSSTEAFF. CDR3 DNA sequence: TGTGCCAGCAGTTACTACGGGGGTAGCTCAACTGAAGCTTTCTTT.

For this clone: Sequence at one end of the junction differs from germline and may be a read error. The chain recombines TRBV27 with TRBJ2-3; 10 bases map to TRBD2. The CDR3 has 17 residues. The V gene's germline CDR1 is MNHEY and CDR2 SMNVEV (reference sequence). This chain's CDR3 is CASKRRGLAGALNTQYF. CDR3 DNA: TGTGCGAGCAAGCGGCGGGGGCTAGCGGGAGCGTTGAATACGCAGTATTTT.

This clone was recorded a few times. The gene calls are TRBV30 and TRBJ1-1; D is uncertain. The CDR3 totals 12 residues. Trimming stripped 5 bases from V and 0 bases from J, with 7 bases between. CDR1 is GTSNPN and CDR2 is SVGIG in the germline V gene (reference sequence). This CDR3 reads CAWQILNTEAFF. Written as DNA, the CDR3 is TGTGCCTGGCAGATCTTGAACACTGAAGCTTTCTTT. Together with reference TRBV30 and TRBJ1-1, the CDR3 gives the full variable domain: SQTIHQWPATLVQPVGSPLSLECTVEGTSNPNLYWYRQAAGRGLQLLFYSVGIGQISSEVPQNLSASRPQDRQFILSSKKLLLSDSGFYLCAWQILNTEAFFGQGTRLTVV.

This clone was counted between two and nine times. The J gene is TRBJ1-1, the V gene TRBV10-1, with D possibly TRBD1 on 6 matching bases. Germline lookup yields CDR1 WNHNN and CDR2 SYGVQD (reference sequence). This CDR3 contains 14 residues. V was shortened by 2 bases and J by 4 bases, with 11 bases between the two germline ends. CDR3 sequence: CASSENRVGTEAFF. CDR3 nucleotide sequence: TGCGCCAGCAGTGAGAACAGGGTGGGCACTGAAGCTTTCTTT.

The chain joins TRBV5-6 to TRBJ1-4; D not certain. This CDR3 has 15 amino acids. Trimming removed 1 base from V and 0 bases from J, with 7 bases in between. Germline CDR1 is SGHDT and CDR2 is YYEEEE. Here the CDR3 DNA reads TGTGCCAGCAGCTTGAGGCCAGCAACTAATGAAAAACTGTTTTTT. This encodes CASSLRPATNEKLFF.

The CDR3 loop reads CASRTGVNEKLFF. The CDR3 bases are TGTGCCAGCAGGACGGGCGTTAATGAAAAACTGTTTTTT. The chain uses TRBV28 and TRBJ1-4; D is ambiguous. The CDR3 consists of 13 residues. The germline CDR1 and CDR2 sequences are MDHEN and SYDVKM. V lost 6 bases and J lost 4, with 9 bases in between.

A note on this clone: It is likely a read error, because the conserved phenylalanine at the end of the CDR3 is missing. The DNA is omitted, as the CDR3 cannot be located on it reliably, and the CDR3 follows TCRdb's listing. This rearrangement joins TRBV3-1 (or the pseudogene TRBV3-2) to TRBJ2-7; the D call in the table, TRBD2, was not verified against the DNA. The CDR3 is 13 amino acids long, termini counted. Germline V gives CDR1 LGHDT, CDR2 YNNKEL (reference sequence). The CDR3 loop is CASSQVLAGGPLA.

The J gene is TRBJ1-5, the V gene TRBV30; a possible D gene is TRBD1 (5 bases). The germline V and J ends were trimmed by 5 bases and 2 bases, with 16 bases remaining between them. The CDR3 sequence is 15 residues long. Looked up from germline, CDR1 is GTSNPN and CDR2 is SVGIG (reference sequence). CDR3 in amino acids: CAWSPGSPGNQPQHF. The CDR3 DNA is TGTGCCTGGTCTCCAGGGAGTCCGGGCAATCAGCCCCAGCATTTT. Filled out from reference TRBV30 and TRBJ1-5, the complete variable domain reads SQTIHQWPATLVQPVGSPLSLECTVEGTSNPNLYWYRQAAGRGLQLLFYSVGIGQISSEVPQNLSASRPQDRQFILSSKKLLLSDSGFYLCAWSPGSPGNQPQHFGDGTRLSIL.

The rearrangement uses TRBV10-3 and TRBJ2-7, with D perhaps assigned TRBD1 or TRBD2 (5 bases each). V was pared by 4 bases and J by 3 bases, with 16 bases between. The CDR3 has 15 amino acids. The V gene's germline CDR1 is ENHRY and CDR2 SYGVKD. The CDR3 loop reads CAISASRGDSYEQYF. The CDR3 DNA reads TGTGCCATCAGTGCAAGTAGGGGAGACAGCTACGAGCAGTACTTC.

The CDR3 reads CASSFGQGAGYGYTF. Here the CDR3 DNA reads TGTGCCAGCAGTTTTGGACAGGGGGCAGGCTATGGCTACACCTTC. The rearrangement uses TRBV27 and TRBJ1-2, with TRBD1 identical over 11 bases. This CDR3 comprises 15 residues. Germline V gives CDR1 MNHEY, CDR2 SMNVEV (reference sequence). Trimming took 3 bases from V and 4 from J; bases not matched to a gene: 4.

The rearrangement joins TRBV4-2 to TRBJ1-2; TRBD1 matches 9 bases. Trimming at V came to 3 bases and at J to 1 base, leaving 3 bases not matched to a gene. CDR3 length equals 15 residues. Looked up from germline, CDR1 is LGHNA and CDR2 is YNFKEQ. CDR3 loop: CASSQDRGGNYGYTF. The CDR3 nucleotides read TGTGCCAGCAGCCAGGACAGGGGAGGTAACTATGGCTACACCTTC.

V is TRBV12-3 or TRBV12-4 and J is TRBJ1-2; D gene unclear. The CDR3 sequence is 11 residues long. V gave up 1 base and J gave up 7 bases, with 4 bases separating them. In DNA form, the CDR3 reads TGTGCCAGCAGTTTAGAGTCTGGCTACACCTTC. It specifies CASSLESGYTF.

The J gene is TRBJ2-7, the V gene TRBV2; D unclear. The germline gives CDR1 SNHLY, CDR2 FYNNEI. The CDR3 sequence is 11 residues long. V lost 4 bases and J lost 3, with 4 bases in between. The CDR3 DNA reads as TGTGCCAGCAGTGGAGACTACGAGCAGTACTTC. Protein: CASSGDYEQYF. Based on the CDR3 plus reference TRBV2 and TRBJ2-7, the full variable domain is EPEVTQTPSHQVTQMGQEVILRCVPISNHLYFYWYRQILGQKVEFLVSFYNNEISEKSEIFDDQFSVERPDGSNFTLKIRSTKLEDSAMYFCASSGDYEQYFGPGTRLTVT.

The chain couples TRBV3-1 (or the pseudogene TRBV3-2) to TRBJ2-1; 9 bases are a match to TRBD2. The V gene's germline CDR1 is LGHDT and CDR2 YNNKEL (reference sequence). V was pared by 4 bases and J by 7 bases, with 8 bases of the junction left unmatched. The CDR3 covers 15 residues. In DNA form, the CDR3 reads TGTGCCAGCAGCCCGGGACTAGCAATGAAGAATGAGCAGTTCTTC. Translation: CASSPGLAMKNEQFF.

The rearrangement joins TRBV13 to TRBJ1-1; D gene unclear. Trimming pared 0 bases from V and 5 bases from J, leaving 10 bases between. Germline assignment: CDR1 PRHDT and CDR2 FYEKMQ (reference sequence). The CDR3 runs to 14 residues. The CDR3 sequence: CASSLGLRETEAFF. The CDR3 nucleotides are TGTGCCAGCAGCTTAGGCCTAAGGGAGACTGAAGCTTTCTTT.